One sample yielded the 10 T cell receptor beta chains listed below, sequenced in a study of blood T cell repertoires in COVID-19. Profiling relied on immunoSEQ multiplex PCR, and the TCRdb table lists in-frame clones only, not all of them. Here the sample spans roughly 390,000 clones, over 75% being singletons. The sequencing input was peripheral blood. The receptors shown here come from a woman aged 25-40 years with COVID-19, enrolled during active disease.

This rearrangement joins TRBV6-5 to TRBJ2-7; D might be TRBD2 (5 bases). The CDR3 is 13 residues long. Trimming left V 0 bases short and J 6 bases short, with 9 bases between. Germline V lookup: CDR1 MNHEY, CDR2 SVGAGI. The chain's CDR3 is CASSYSDFSEQYF. DNA for the CDR3: TGTGCCAGCAGTTACTCGGACTTTAGCGAGCAGTACTTC.

There are a few counts of this clone. The J gene is TRBJ2-7, the V gene TRBV18, with no clear D. Germline lookup yields CDR1 KGHSH and CDR2 LQKENI. V lost 3 bases, J lost 4 bases, and 4 bases lay in between. CDR3 size: 11 residues. For the CDR3, the DNA is TGTGCCAGCTCACCTCAGTACGAGCAGTACTTC. This codes for CASSPQYEQYF.

The chain joins TRBV7-6 to TRBJ1-1; D perhaps matches TRBD1 (5 bases). Between the trimmed V and J ends, which lost 5 bases and 1 base, there was a span of 8 bases. CDR3 length: 13 amino acids. Germline V gene lookup returns CDR1 SGHVS and CDR2 FNYEAQ. The CDR3: CASSLQGNTEAFF. CDR3 sequence (DNA): TGTGCCAGCAGCCTCCAGGGGAACACTGAAGCTTTCTTT.

The CDR3 is CASRTGGYSPLHF. CDR3 nucleotides: TGTGCCAGCAGAACAGGGGGTTATTCACCCCTCCACTTT. The rearrangement uses TRBV28 and TRBJ1-6; 8 bases are a match to TRBD1. Trimming cost V 6 bases and J 8 bases; bases outside gene matches: 3. The CDR3 length is 13 residues. Germline V gives CDR1 MDHEN, CDR2 SYDVKM.

This clone was counted between two and nine times. The rearrangement links TRBV28 to TRBJ2-2; perhaps TRBD1 as D (5 bases). The CDR3 sequence is 13 residues long. V was clipped by 5 bases and J by 6 bases, with 10 bases between them. Per germline, CDR1 MDHEN and CDR2 SYDVKM. CDR3 region: CASSLRVAGELFF. The DNA of the CDR3 is TGTGCCAGCAGTCTCAGGGTGGCCGGGGAGCTGTTTTTT.

The genes are TRBV5-4 and TRBJ2-1, with 14 nucleotides matching TRBD2. Per germline, CDR1 SGHNT and CDR2 YYREEE (reference sequence). The CDR3 is 16 amino acids. V was pared by 4 bases and J by 0 bases, with 0 bases of the junction left unmatched. CDR3 region: CASSGTSGSSYNEQFF. Written as DNA, the CDR3 is TGTGCCAGCAGCGGGACTAGCGGGAGCTCCTACAATGAGCAGTTCTTC.

The chain employs TRBV13 and TRBJ2-7, with TRBD2 as a possible D gene (6 bases). Looked up from germline, CDR1 is PRHDT and CDR2 is FYEKMQ (reference sequence). The V and J ends lost 5 bases and 4 bases respectively, with 15 bases between them. The CDR3 is 14 residues long. CDR3 in amino acids: CASSQTRGGYEQYF. Here the CDR3 DNA reads TGTGCCAGCAGCCAGACTAGGGGCGGGTACGAGCAGTACTTC.

This rearrangement joins TRBV30 to TRBJ2-1; D may be TRBD1 (5 bases). From germline, CDR1 is GTSNPN and CDR2 SVGIG (reference sequence). This CDR3 comprises 15 residues. V was pared by 1 base and J by 5 bases, with 15 bases between. The CDR3 here is CAWSEGLAFNNEQFF. In nucleotides, the CDR3 is TGTGCCTGGAGTGAGGGGTTAGCCTTCAACAATGAGCAGTTCTTC.

This clone was recorded a few times. This rearrangement joins TRBV25-1 to TRBJ1-6, with D unresolved. V lost 3 bases, J lost 10 bases, and 13 bases lay in between. CDR3 size: 14 residues. The germline V gene encodes CDR1 MGHDK and CDR2 SYGVNS. The CDR3 region has the DNA TGTGCCAGCAGTGACACGGGGTTCGAATCACCCCTCCACTTT. As protein: CASSDTGFESPLHF. The whole variable domain, remainder taken from reference TRBV25-1 and TRBJ1-6, is EADIYQTPRYLVIGTGKKITLECSQTMGHDKMYWYQQDPGMELHLIHYSYGVNSTEKGDLSSESTVSRIRTEHFPLTLESARPSHTSQYLCASSDTGFESPLHFGNGTRLTVT.

The chain employs TRBV4-3 and TRBJ2-5; D is possibly TRBD2 (5 bases). This CDR3 contains 14 residues. V gave up 1 base and J gave up 4 bases, with 10 bases separating them. The germline V gene has CDR1 LGHNA and CDR2 YSLEER. The CDR3 loop is CASSQGLRVETQYF. CDR3 DNA: TGCGCCAGCAGCCAAGGATTGAGGGTAGAGACCCAGTACTTC.